These 15 T cell receptor beta chains were sequenced from one sample in a study of shared clonotypes between healthy human individuals. Clones were sequenced by immunoSEQ multiplex PCR, and TCRdb holds only the in-frame ones, with some missing. The table lists about 1.5 million clones, around 95% of them singletons. The sequencing sample was made of naive CD4+ T cells sorted from blood. Documented subset: CD45RA+ positively selected. These receptor sequences come from a young man in good health.

This clone was detected only once. This rearrangement joins TRBV5-1 to TRBJ2-5, with 7 bases identical to TRBD2. The CDR3 has 16 residues. With 5 bases clipped from V and 5 bases from J, the junction kept 15 bases outside the gene matches. Germline CDR1 reads SGHRS; CDR2 reads YFSETQ. The CDR3 nucleotides read TGCGCCAGCAGACCTCCGGGGAGGGGAGGGTCGGAGACCCAGTACTTC. Protein product: CASRPPGRGGSETQYF.

This CDR3 is CASSADGEAFF. CDR3 nucleotides: TGTGCCAGCAGCGCGGACGGCGAGGCTTTCTTT. The chain recombines TRBV6-6 with TRBJ1-1; D ambiguous. The CDR3 is 11 amino acids. CDR1 and CDR2 (germline): MNHNY, SVGAGI (reference sequence). V was clipped by 6 bases and J by 11 bases, with 13 bases between them.

Note on this clone: At the DNA level, this CDR3 is encoded by other sequences in the same sample as well. The chain links TRBV18 to TRBJ2-6; no definite D call. The CDR3 totals 13 residues. CDR1 and CDR2 from the germline V gene are KGHSH and LQKENI. With 5 bases removed from V and 1 base from J, the gap between germline ends came to 3 bases. The CDR3 sequence: CASSSSGANVLTF. In nucleotides, the CDR3 is TGTGCCAGCTCATCATCTGGGGCCAACGTCCTGACTTTC.

V and J are TRBV5-4 and TRBJ2-3; no definite D call. This CDR3 region has 17 residues. CDR1 is SGHNT, CDR2 YYREEE, per germline (reference sequence). V was shortened by 0 bases and J by 0 bases, with 14 bases between the two germline ends. CDR3 protein: CASSLAVVAASTDTQYF. For the CDR3, the DNA is TGTGCCAGCAGCTTGGCGGTGGTTGCGGCGAGCACAGATACGCAGTATTTT.

This chain's CDR3 is CASSLDSKNYEQYF. DNA for the CDR3: TGCGCCAGCAGCCTCGACTCGAAAAACTACGAGCAGTACTTC. The chain joins TRBV5-1 to TRBJ2-7; D call uncertain. Germline lookup yields CDR1 SGHRS and CDR2 YFSETQ. The CDR3 contains 14 residues. V was pared by 4 bases and J by 3 bases, with 14 bases between.

Here the CDR3 DNA reads TGCAGCGCCAGGACTAGCGGACTCAATGAGCAGTTCTTC. This encodes CSARTSGLNEQFF. The chain is built from TRBV29-1 and TRBJ2-1, with 10 bases lining up with TRBD2. V gave up 7 bases and J gave up 6 bases; unmatched junction bases: 6. The germline V gene encodes CDR1 SQVTM and CDR2 ANQGSEA. This CDR3 region has 13 residues.

This chain uses TRBV19 with TRBJ1-5; D call uncertain. V was cut by 4 bases and J by 1 base, with 11 bases left in between. The CDR3 covers 15 residues. Germline V CDR1 and CDR2: LNHDA, SQIVND (reference sequence). The CDR3 coding sequence is TGTGCCAGTAGTACTACAGCCCGGAGCAATCAGCCCCAGCATTTT. Translation: CASSTTARSNQPQHF.

The rearrangement joins TRBV19 to TRBJ2-1; D perhaps matches TRBD2 (5 bases). The CDR3 has 15 residues. CDR1 is LNHDA and CDR2 is SQIVND in the germline V gene (reference sequence). The V and J ends lost 5 bases and 0 bases respectively, with 11 bases between them. The CDR3: CASSEGFSSYNEQFF. The CDR3 DNA is TGTGCCAGTAGTGAGGGTTTTAGCTCCTACAATGAGCAGTTCTTC. Using reference TRBV19 and TRBJ2-1 for the parts outside the CDR3, the full variable domain is DGGITQSPKYLFRKEGQNVTLSCEQNLNHDAMYWYRQDPGQGLRLIYYSQIVNDFQKGDIAEGYSVSREKKESFPLTVTSAQKNPTAFYLCASSEGFSSYNEQFFGPGTRLTVL.

This clone appeared a single time. The CDR3 nucleotides are TGCGCCAGCAGCTTGTGGGCGGGAGCAGTTCCCGAGCAGTACTTC. Translated: CASSLWAGAVPEQYF. The V gene is TRBV5-1, the J gene TRBJ2-7, with 7 bases fitting TRBD2. The germline V gene encodes CDR1 SGHRS and CDR2 YFSETQ. The CDR3 totals 15 residues. J was trimmed by 6 bases and V by 1 base; bases with no gene match: 10.

The chain links TRBV2 to TRBJ2-5; D possibly corresponds to TRBD2 (5 bases). This CDR3 is 12 amino acids long. From germline, CDR1 is SNHLY and CDR2 FYNNEI. Trimming stripped 11 bases from V and 7 bases from J, with 17 bases between. The CDR3 loop is CASHRGMGTQYF. CDR3 DNA: TGTGCCTCCCATCGGGGAATGGGGACCCAGTACTTC.

The genes are TRBV2 and TRBJ2-5; 7 positions agree with TRBD1. In germline, CDR1 is SNHLY, CDR2 FYNNEI. CDR3 length equals 14 residues. The trim removed 10 bases at V and 3 bases at J, leaving 11 bases unmatched. This CDR3 reads CATPGQVRKETQYF. The CDR3 DNA reads as TGTGCCACCCCCGGACAGGTCAGGAAAGAGACCCAGTACTTC.

V usage is TRBV28 and J usage is TRBJ2-5, with TRBD2 identical over 12 bases. Germline loops: CDR1 MDHEN, CDR2 SYDVKM. The CDR3 spans 15 residues. The junction had 5 bases not matched to a gene; V was cut back by 5 bases and J by 4 bases. This CDR3 is CASSILAGGIETQYF. The CDR3 nucleotides are TGTGCCAGCAGTATACTAGCGGGAGGTATAGAGACCCAGTACTTC.

The chain combines TRBV4-2 with TRBJ1-1; TRBD1 matches at 7 bases. The CDR3 totals 15 residues. Germline V gene lookup returns CDR1 LGHNA and CDR2 YNFKEQ. V dropped 0 bases and J dropped 2; count of bases not matched to a gene: 3. The chain's CDR3 is CASSQDHRGNTEAFF. The CDR3 nucleotides read TGTGCCAGCAGCCAAGACCACAGGGGCAACACTGAAGCTTTCTTT.

This chain uses TRBV25-1 with TRBJ2-2; D possibly corresponds to TRBD1 (7 bases). V was pared by 8 bases and J by 3 bases, with 10 bases between. The CDR3 spans 13 residues. The germline V gene has CDR1 MGHDK and CDR2 SYGVNS. The CDR3 DNA sequence: TGTGCCAGCGCAGGGGGGTACACCGGGGAGCTGTTTTTT. This gives the protein CASAGGYTGELFF.

The chain joins TRBV29-1 to TRBJ2-1, with TRBD2 matching over 10 bases. Germline loops: CDR1 SQVTM, CDR2 ANQGSEA. The CDR3 sequence is 14 residues long. CDR3 sequence reads: CNGASGSSYNEQFF. DNA of the CDR3: TGCAACGGTGCTAGCGGGAGCTCCTACAATGAGCAGTTCTTC.